This T cell receptor beta chain was observed in a study of cytomegalovirus exposure and HLA in healthy donors. Study-wide background: As an earlier analysis found, 180 million or so T cells yielded approximately 110 million unique TCR beta sequences.

Study-wide results and caveats: In a later analysis, at a false discovery rate of 0.05, 15,000 to 20,000 TCR beta sequences were associated with HLA alleles. Later analysis demonstrated an association between a missense DCLRE1C variant and TCR beta V- and J-gene trimming.

Looked up from germline, CDR1 is KGHSY and CDR2 is FQNENV. V trimming: 2 bases; J trimming: 7 bases; junction bases outside the gene matches: 4. CDR3 length: 13 residues. The primer mix had 60 Vbeta and 13 Jbeta primers. Data came from immunoSEQ multiplex PCR; TCRdb stores just in-frame clones and leaves some out. The table lists approximately 160,000 clones, around 75% of them singletons. Note on this clone: Its target is unknown.

The receptor was derived from a man between 18 and 29 years old in good health and CMV-seropositive. The V and J genes are TRBV16 and TRBJ1-2, with 7 bases matching TRBD1. The material sequenced was PBMCs. The CDR3 DNA sequence: TGTGCCAGCAGCCAACAGGGGGTGAGTGGCTACACCTTC. Translated, it gives CASSQQGVSGYTF. The whole variable domain, remainder taken from reference TRBV16 and TRBJ1-2, is GEEVAQTPKHLVRGEGQKAKLYCAPIKGHSYVFWYQQVLKNEFKFLISFQNENVFDETGMPKERFSAKCLPNSPCSLEIQATKLEDSAVYFCASSQQGVSGYTFGSGTRLTVV.